This TCR beta chain was sequenced for a study of PD-L1 blockade in urothelial cancer (dated by TCRdb to 2017 to 2019). Turning to the overall study: Therapy was started in the mid-2010s for all patients, and atezolizumab 1,200 mg was administered intravenously every 3 weeks. Blood samples were analyzed 3 weeks after the start of treatment (second dose) and 6 weeks after the start of treatment. An ECOG performance status of 0 or 1 was recorded for the patients, and 0 to 3 prior chemotherapy regimens had been received by the patients. About 10 patients reached durable clinical benefit, while 20 or so patients did not. TCR sequencing covered pretreatment tumor samples and matched, serially collected peripheral blood taken before and after atezolizumab treatment. About 90% of the roughly 30 patients were identified as males with urothelial cancer of bladder origin, and a prior smoking history was reported by 18 of 29 patients. In the same patients who had TCR sequencing, pretreatment tumors also underwent whole exome sequencing and RNA sequencing. A median of about 150,000 T cells and 80,000 to 100,000 unique TCRs was obtained from blood samples, and a median clonality of around 0.08 was observed. Progression-free survival longer than 6 months counted as durable clinical benefit, and TCR features were additionally tested against both progression-free and overall survival. The study, an exploratory multi-omic analysis, examined somatic, immune and clinical correlates of response to PD-L1 blockade with atezolizumab in urothelial cancer. Under 30 patients had pretreatment blood TCR-seq, some 25 had at least one posttreatment blood collection, and some 25 had tumor TCR-seq.

General findings and caveats noted by the study authors: Because the sample size was small (n ≈ 27) and many exploratory analyses were performed, the results are intended to be hypothesis-generating. Improved progression-free and overall survival was found to be associated with pretreatment peripheral blood TCR clonality below the median. Patients with durable benefit showed greater expansion of tumor-associated TCR clones in peripheral blood 3 weeks after starting treatment (n of about 20, p = 0.022).

What the time point label conveys for this sample: pretreatment peripheral blood. The cohort comprised fewer than 35 patients with locally advanced or metastatic urothelial carcinoma treated at Memorial Sloan Kettering on a trial protocol. Peripheral blood mononuclear cells were collected pretreatment and during treatment, with between 1 and 8 total time points obtained per patient. The Qiagen DNeasy Blood extraction kit was used to purify genomic DNA from total PBMCs and tumor samples. PBMCs were collected pretreatment and during treatment, and were isolated and stored as previously described. The germline V gene (reference sequence) sets CDR1 to LNHNV and CDR2 to YYDKDF. There are 13 amino acids in the CDR3, from cysteine to phenylalanine inclusive. Only the CDR3 region is kept as DNA, spanning 39 bases read in frame from base 1. The junction shows trimming of 7 bases on V and 2 bases on J, and the gene matches do not reach 3 bases of it.

With regard to this clone: Its antigen target is currently unknown. No much larger clone exists at a distance of one base, and base qualities are not known.

Synthetic TCR analog templates were spiked into each PCR so that absolute template abundance could be estimated from read counts. TCRbeta CDR3 regions were amplified from genomic DNA with bias-controlled V and J gene primers using the immunoSEQ assay. Sequencing of rearranged TCRbeta segments was done at approximately 20X coverage. As for how the authors treated the data: Sequencing errors were corrected by clustering, and CDR3s were annotated against IMGT so that V, D and J genes could be assigned. Downstream analyses used only productive TCRbeta rearrangements and left out out-of-frame or stop-codon sequences. Clonality was computed as one minus Shannon entropy normalized by the log of the number of unique productive sequences. Fisher's exact test with Benjamini-Hochberg correction, at a threshold of adjusted p below 0.01, was used to find clones that differed between time points or between blood and tumor. Imported from immuneACCESS, the table was reduced by TCRdb to in-frame sequences with V and J called. These copies leave out some clones; in studies compared against another copy, an unresolved V gene accounts for under half, and the cause of the remainder is not known. From that table come the V and J calls and clone size; the DNA was used to work out D and trimming. Here the sample has about 72,000 clones; around 88% occur a single time. Just under 15% of the sample belongs to the ten largest clones.

The chain employs TRBV15 and TRBJ1-1, and 8 bases in between align with TRBD1. The sample here was PBMCs, taken around atezolizumab (anti-PD-L1) treatment. The receptor's source is a man in his 60s with urothelial cancer. The DNA is as follows: TGTGCCACCAAACAGGGGGTTAACACTGAAGCTTTCTTT. It codes for CATKQGVNTEAFF.